Presented here are 5 T cell receptor beta chains from one specimen sequenced in a study of T cell repertoires in cytomegalovirus infection. One entry per CDR3 protein results from TCRdb running MiXCR on the reads. The sample lists fewer than 300,000 distinct CDR3 sequences; roughly a quarter were seen once. Sequencing used PBMCs. These receptor sequences come from a human donor in good health (CMV status not recorded). Some clones in this sample may be carry-over from other donors' samples.

This rearrangement joins TRBV7-9 to TRBJ2-4; 8 bases agree with TRBD2. With 5 bases clipped from V and 0 bases from J, the junction kept 3 bases outside the gene matches. This CDR3 region has 15 residues. The V gene's germline CDR1 is SEHNR and CDR2 FQNEAQ (reference sequence). This chain's CDR3 is CASSGSGGAKNIQYF. In DNA, the CDR3 is TGTGCCAGCAGCGGGAGCGGGGGAGCCAAAAACATTCAGTACTTC.

The chain joins TRBV3-1 to TRBJ2-1; D might be TRBD1 (6 bases). Germline V CDR1 and CDR2: LGHDT, YNNKEL (reference sequence). V was cut by 4 bases and J by 5 bases, with 21 bases left in between. This CDR3 has 17 residues. CDR3 in DNA: TGTGCCAGCAGCCCTGCCCTAGGACAGAAACTTCACAATGAGCAGTTCTTC. This translates into CASSPALGQKLHNEQFF.

This clonotype occurred a few times. The chain uses TRBV28 and TRBJ2-1, with D perhaps TRBD1 (5 bases). The V gene lost 2 bases and the J gene lost 2 bases, with 16 bases spanning the gap. The germline CDR1 and CDR2 sequences are MDHEN and SYDVKM. The CDR3 sequence is 17 residues long. CDR3 protein: CASSLRFVQGAYNEQFF. The CDR3 DNA reads as TGTGCCAGCAGTTTACGGTTTGTCCAGGGCGCCTACAATGAGCAGTTCTTC.

The rearrangement links TRBV11-2 to TRBJ2-6; D call uncertain. The CDR3 covers 14 residues. Trimming removed 4 bases from V and 0 bases from J, with 4 bases in between. Looked up from germline, CDR1 is SGHAT and CDR2 is FQNNGV. Written as DNA, the CDR3 is TGTGCCAGCAGCTCGAACTCTGGGGCCAACGTCCTGACTTTC. This codes for CASSSNSGANVLTF.

DNA for the CDR3: TGCGCCAGCAGCCAAGCGAGGCAAGAGACCCAGTACTTC. As protein: CASSQARQETQYF. The gene calls are TRBV4-1 and TRBJ2-5; no definite D call. The germline CDR1 and CDR2 sequences are MGHRA and YSYEKL. The CDR3 length is 13 residues. V was clipped by 1 base and J by 2 bases, with 5 bases between them.